This entry features one TCR beta chain sequence. Which antigen it targets is not known. No base quality information exists; no much larger clone differs at one position. Germline trimming: 6 bases from V, 7 bases from J; junction bases outside gene matches: 8. The CDR3 covers 13 residues, taking in both the cysteine and the phenylalanine. CDR3 DNA is the only sequence kept; it has 39 bases, read in frame from the first base. The germline V gene provides CDR1 MNHEY and CDR2 SVGAGI. This entry comes from a study of sequential checkpoint blockade in melanoma (dated by TCRdb to about 2019). In terms of the full investigation: In a 1:1 randomization, patients received either first-line nivolumab then ipilimumab (arm A) or ipilimumab then nivolumab (arm B). Both trial sequences were followed by maintenance nivolumab.

The immunoSEQ Assay was used to immunosequence TCRbeta CDR3 regions from genomic DNA. Prior to high-throughput sequencing, genomic DNA was amplified by bias-controlled multiplex PCR. In the paper's pipeline: To quantify the absolute abundance of each unique TCRbeta CDR3 region, the sequences were collapsed and filtered. Clonality, defined as 1 minus Pielou's evenness, was calculated using only productive rearrangements. A previously published method was used to identify clones with significantly greater frequencies in on-treatment samples than in baseline samples. The table was pulled from immuneACCESS by TCRdb, which kept in-frame rearrangements only. Such tables lose some clones; where checked, under half of the loss comes from unresolved V genes, and the rest has no known cause. D and trimming come from the DNA, and the V and J calls and clone size come from that table. The sample includes 9,500 to 12,000 clones, with 56% observed a single time. 15% to 20% of the sample comes from the top ten.

Broad study findings and their caveats: Validation of the response-prediction model combining TCR metrics and mutation burden is needed in larger, independent patient cohorts.

The treatment or condition tag for this specimen amounts to: randomized to nivolumab then ipilimumab (arm A) or the reverse (arm B). None of the patients in the trial had previously been given DNA-damaging chemotherapy. Live CD3+CD8+ cells negative for CD19 and CD56 were sorted from thawed PBMCs on a FACS Aria II flow cytometer. The samples were obtained from melanoma patients enrolled in CheckMate 064, an open-label, randomized phase II trial testing sequential checkpoint blockade. Leukapheresis was used to collect peripheral blood mononuclear cells, which were then purified with Ficoll-Paque and frozen in human serum with about 9.3% DMSO. Immediately after sorting, the purity of the sorted blood CD3+CD8+ cells was confirmed to be >98%, and DNA was then extracted.

The TCR was taken from a human donor with melanoma. The chain joins TRBV6-5 to TRBJ1-2; 7 of the junction bases match TRBD1. Specimen: CD8+ T cells sorted from blood (inferred from file names), collected from a patient given nivolumab and ipilimumab in sequence. CDR3 region: CASSLGQSGGYTF. The nucleotides are TGTGCCAGCAGCTTGGGACAGTCGGGTGGCTACACCTTC.